Listed below are T cell receptor beta chains from one sample, sequenced in a study of shared T cell receptors in the human thymus. Sequenced by immunoSEQ multiplex PCR; TCRdb stores in-frame clones only, minus some. This sample has approximately 760,000 clones, with roughly 88% found just once. The same sample was also used in a study of human thymus T cells.

The source material was thymocytes. Receptors were obtained from a girl under three years old with a congenital heart defect. Both conserved end residues are part of each CDR3.

TRBV28	TRBJ2-7	CASSLWGDRGTYEQYF
TRBV29-1	NA	CSALQGYEQYF
TRBV7-8	TRBJ1-2	CASSRTTRDSYGYTF
TRBV29-1	TRBJ1-1	CSVSRGGWNTEAFF
TRBV15	TRBJ2-5	CATSRDRTSGLQETQYF
TRBV6-5	TRBJ2-7	CASSTGDEQYF
TRBV6-1	TRBJ1-3	CASSEDRVDENTIYF
TRBV5-6	TRBJ2-1	CASSLSGPSGNNEQFF
TRBV5-6	TRBJ2-7	CASSQASNRGDSYEQYF
TRBV11-3	TRBJ1-6	CASSAPEQGGSPLHF
TRBV19	TRBJ2-3	CASRYRDLADTQYF
TRBV18	TRBJ1-4	CASEQGTNEKLFF
TRBV5-1	TRBJ2-7	CASKGTGHPYEQYF
TRBV13	TRBJ2-7	CASSGRDRGFHEQYF
TRBV5-6	TRBJ2-2	CASGCSTGDRAGELFF
TRBV28	TRBJ1-1	CASSSSGTENTEAFF
TRBV4-3	TRBJ1-1	CASSQDPGVNTEAFF
TRBV2	TRBJ1-2	CASRWTGNYGYTF
TRBV6-6	TRBJ1-6	CASSRARGALHF
TRBV4-3	TRBJ1-6	CASSQDITGVSGSPLHF
TRBV25-1	TRBJ1-5	CASSPQGYDQPQHF
TRBV10-3	TRBJ2-5	CAISVRETQYF
TRBV7-2	TRBJ2-5	CASSRRPAVQETQYF
TRBV25-1	TRBJ2-1	CASETGSSYNEQFF
TRBV4-1	TRBJ1-6	CASSQHTLSSPLHF
TRBV5-8	TRBJ2-2	CASSFRDRENTGELFF
TRBV4-1	TRBJ1-3	CASSQAEQGGNTIYF